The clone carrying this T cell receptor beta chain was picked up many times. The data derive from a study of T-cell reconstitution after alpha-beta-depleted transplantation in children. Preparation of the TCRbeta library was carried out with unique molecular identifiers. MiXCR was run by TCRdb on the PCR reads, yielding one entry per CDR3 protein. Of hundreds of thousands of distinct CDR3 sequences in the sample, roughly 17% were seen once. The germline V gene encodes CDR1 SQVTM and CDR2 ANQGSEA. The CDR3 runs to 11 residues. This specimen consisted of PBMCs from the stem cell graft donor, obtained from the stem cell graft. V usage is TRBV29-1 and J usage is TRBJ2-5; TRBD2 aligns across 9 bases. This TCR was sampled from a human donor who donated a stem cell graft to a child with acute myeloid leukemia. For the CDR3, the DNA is TGCAGTTCCGGGACTAGCGAGACCCAGTACTTC. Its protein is CSSGTSETQYF.